The next 27 T cell receptor beta chains were all read from a single sample in a study of T cells after yellow fever vaccination. TCRdb itself ran the 5' RACE reads through MiXCR, one entry per CDR3 protein. There are 230,000 or so distinct CDR3 sequences in the sample; around 6.7% occur only once, and roughly 1% lies in the top ten. The source was CD4+ T cells sorted from PBMCs, collected on the day of the yellow fever booster vaccination. Every receptor here comes from a man younger than 40 who received the YFV17D yellow fever vaccine.

This clonotype came up a few times. The CDR3: CASSQLQGGTEAFF. CDR3 nucleotides: TGCGCCAGCAGCCAATTGCAGGGTGGAACTGAAGCTTTCTTT. The chain couples TRBV4-3 to TRBJ1-1; possible D gene TRBD1, 5 bases. V gave up 2 bases and J gave up 5 bases, with 12 bases separating them. The CDR3 has 14 amino acids. Germline V lookup: CDR1 LGHNA, CDR2 YSLEER.

This clonotype has ten or more counts. V usage is TRBV7-2 and J usage is TRBJ2-1, with TRBD1 identical over 9 bases. CDR1 is SGHTA, CDR2 FQGNSA, per germline. V lost 1 base to trimming and J lost 6 bases; unmatched junction nucleotides: 4. This CDR3 comprises 15 residues. The CDR3 spells CASSLVTGQGNEQFF. The CDR3 nucleotides are TGTGCCAGCAGCTTAGTGACGGGACAGGGCAATGAGCAGTTCTTC.

This chain links TRBV20-1 with TRBJ2-1, with 14 positions matching TRBD2. The CDR3 runs to 16 residues. After removal of 3 bases from V and 7 bases from J, the junction contained 8 bases not matched to a gene. Per germline, CDR1 DFQATT and CDR2 SNEGSKA (reference sequence). In DNA, the CDR3 is TGCAGTGCTAGCCCCGGGACTAGCGGGAGTTGGAATGAGCAGTTCTTC. This translates into CSASPGTSGSWNEQFF.

This chain uses TRBV30 with TRBJ1-5; a weak D match, TRBD1 (5 bases). Trimming stripped 3 bases from V and 9 bases from J, with 15 bases between. Germline lookup yields CDR1 GTSNPN and CDR2 SVGIG (reference sequence). This CDR3 spans 13 amino acids. The CDR3 region has the DNA TGTGCCTGGAGGGGGCGGAATACAGGGCCCCAGCATTTT. Protein: CAWRGRNTGPQHF. The whole variable domain, remainder taken from reference TRBV30 and TRBJ1-5, is SQTIHQWPATLVQPVGSPLSLECTVEGTSNPNLYWYRQAAGRGLQLLFYSVGIGQISSEVPQNLSASRPQDRQFILSSKKLLLSDSGFYLCAWRGRNTGPQHFGDGTRLSIL.

The genes are TRBV20-1 and TRBJ2-7, with a possible D match to TRBD1 (6 bases). Looked up from germline, CDR1 is DFQATT and CDR2 is SNEGSKA (reference sequence). The V end lost 5 bases, the J end lost 8 bases, and 16 bases lay between the germline ends. The CDR3 has 12 residues. The CDR3 loop reads CSAWTQGAQQYF. The CDR3 nucleotides are TGCAGTGCTTGGACACAGGGTGCCCAGCAGTACTTC.

This clonotype was seen repeatedly, ten times or more. J is TRBJ2-7 and V is TRBV7-6; 7 nucleotides match TRBD1. V shed 2 bases, J shed 5 bases, and the junction held 3 bases outside the gene matches. Germline-derived CDR1 and CDR2 are SGHVS and FNYEAQ. The CDR3 covers 13 residues. DNA of the CDR3: TGTGCCAGCAGCTTAATGACAGGGAACGAGCAGTACTTC. Its translation: CASSLMTGNEQYF.

This chain uses TRBV14 with TRBJ1-2, with no clear D. The CDR3 length is 19 residues. Between the trimmed V and J ends, which lost 4 bases and 3 bases, there was a span of 27 bases. The germline V gene has CDR1 SGHDN and CDR2 FVKESK. CDR3 loop: CASSRQLFKRLGLDYGYTF. CDR3 in DNA: TGTGCCAGCAGCCGACAATTATTCAAGCGGCTGGGGTTGGACTATGGCTACACCTTC. Looking up the rest from reference TRBV14 and TRBJ1-2 gives the full variable domain: EAGVTQFPSHSVIEKGQTVTLRCDPISGHDNLYWYRRVMGKEIKFLLHFVKESKQDESGMPNNRFLAERTGGTYSTLKVQPAELEDSGVYFCASSRQLFKRLGLDYGYTFGSGTRLTVV.

This clonotype appeared many times. The CDR3 nucleotides are TGTGCCAGCAGACGTGAAGCAACCTACGAGCAGTACTTC. As protein: CASRREATYEQYF. The chain links TRBV6-1 to TRBJ2-7, with unresolved D. CDR3 length equals 13 residues. Trimming pared 6 bases from V and 2 bases from J, leaving 11 bases between. Germline CDR1 and CDR2: MNHNS and SASEGT.

J is TRBJ2-3 and V is TRBV19, with 8 nucleotides matching TRBD2. From germline, CDR1 is LNHDA and CDR2 SQIVND (reference sequence). The CDR3 runs to 14 residues. Trimming took 7 bases from V and 4 from J; bases not matched to a gene: 7. CDR3 amino acids: CASIPAGVADTQYF. The DNA of the CDR3 is TGTGCCAGTATCCCAGCGGGAGTGGCAGATACGCAGTATTTT.

In its sample, this clonotype was seen many times. The chain combines TRBV5-1 with TRBJ2-3; no clear D gene. The V end lost 0 bases, the J end lost 5 bases, and 10 bases lay between the germline ends. CDR3 length: 14 residues. Germline V gives CDR1 SGHRS, CDR2 YFSETQ. CDR3 loop: CASSLGEVIDTQYF. The CDR3 region has the DNA TGCGCCAGCAGCTTGGGGGAAGTGATAGATACGCAGTATTTT.

The chain combines TRBV4-2 with TRBJ2-7, with a tentative D call TRBD2 (6 bases). V lost 0 bases, J lost 2 bases, and 14 bases lay in between. The CDR3 sequence is 16 residues long. Germline CDR1 and CDR2: LGHNA and YNFKEQ. In nucleotides, the CDR3 is TGTGCCAGCAGCCAAGATTTCGGGAGATTCCCCTACGAGCAGTACTTC. It encodes CASSQDFGRFPYEQYF.

Many counts were recorded for this clonotype. The chain employs TRBV12-3 or TRBV12-4 and TRBJ2-3; weak D call: TRBD2 (6 bases). V was pared by 6 bases and J by 11 bases, with 15 bases between. The CDR3 is 12 amino acids. The DNA of the CDR3 is TGTGCCAGCAGCCCCGGGGTGCGGGAGCAGTATTTT. It specifies CASSPGVREQYF.

This clonotype was found a few times. The V gene is TRBV20-1, the J gene TRBJ2-7; 10 nucleotides align to TRBD2. CDR1 and CDR2 (germline): DFQATT, SNEGSKA (reference sequence). The V gene end was trimmed by 8 bases and the J gene end by 2 bases; junction bases not matched to a gene: 6. This CDR3 comprises 13 residues. The CDR3 DNA reads as TGCAGTCAAGCGGGAGGGCCGACCTACGAGCAGTACTTC. Translation gives CSQAGGPTYEQYF.

This clonotype was detected only a few times. The chain employs TRBV5-1 and TRBJ2-5; possibly TRBD1 for D (6 bases). The V gene lost 3 bases and the J gene lost 4 bases, with 22 bases spanning the gap. The CDR3 is 17 residues long. Germline V CDR1 and CDR2: SGHRS, YFSETQ. CDR3 region: CASSYAPIQGTGETQYF. In nucleotides, the CDR3 is TGCGCCAGCAGCTACGCCCCGATACAGGGTACGGGAGAGACCCAGTACTTC.

The table lists this clonotype with a few counts. The J gene is TRBJ2-3, the V gene TRBV9, with TRBD2 identical over 9 bases. Trimming took 3 bases from V and 5 from J; bases not matched to a gene: 19. From germline, CDR1 is SGDLS and CDR2 YYNGEE. The CDR3 is 19 amino acids. The CDR3 DNA is TGTGCCAGCAGCGCCAATCCCCTAGCGGGATTAGCGGCGGTAGATACGCAGTATTTT. Its translation is CASSANPLAGLAAVDTQYF.

This clonotype was counted ten times or more. The J gene is TRBJ2-2, the V gene TRBV4-3, with D unresolved. The germline gives CDR1 LGHNA, CDR2 YSLEER. V dropped 0 bases and J dropped 1 base, with 9 bases sitting between them. This CDR3 spans 16 amino acids. The CDR3 DNA follows: TGCGCCAGCAGCCAAGACTCAAACAGGAACACCGGGGAGCTGTTTTTT. It specifies CASSQDSNRNTGELFF.

This clonotype was observed a few times. This sequence joins TRBV5-8 and TRBJ2-7; no clear D. This CDR3 region has 14 residues. Germline V lookup: CDR1 SGHTS, CDR2 YDEGEE. The V gene lost 5 bases and the J gene lost 6 bases, with 18 bases spanning the gap. The CDR3 spells CASRVILPTTEQYF. CDR3 DNA sequence: TGTGCCAGCAGAGTGATCTTACCGACCACCGAGCAGTACTTC.

This clonotype was found many times. The rearrangement links TRBV29-1 to TRBJ2-2, with 9 bases identical to TRBD1. V shed 5 bases, J shed 2 bases, and the junction held 3 bases outside the gene matches. CDR3 size: 14 residues. CDR1 is SQVTM, CDR2 ANQGSEA, per germline. In DNA, the CDR3 is TGCAGCGTTAGGGACAGGGTCAACACCGGGGAGCTGTTTTTT. It yields the protein CSVRDRVNTGELFF.

Many counts were recorded for this clonotype. The chain is built from TRBV5-1 and TRBJ2-7; TRBD1 aligns across 8 bases. CDR3 size: 14 residues. V shed 0 bases and J 6 bases; nucleotides not matched to a gene: 5. Per the germline V gene, CDR1 is SGHRS and CDR2 is YFSETQ. Here the CDR3 DNA reads TGCGCCAGCAGCTTGGAGGGACAGGTGGGCGAGCAGTACTTC. It encodes CASSLEGQVGEQYF.

In its sample, this clonotype was seen many times. The chain combines TRBV5-5 with TRBJ2-1, with 7 bases fitting TRBD2. Germline CDR1 reads SGHKS; CDR2 reads YYEKEE (reference sequence). V lost 0 bases to trimming and J lost 0 bases; unmatched junction nucleotides: 3. The CDR3 covers 16 residues. In nucleotides, the CDR3 is TGTGCCAGCAGCTTGGTGCTAGCGGTCTCCTACAATGAGCAGTTCTTC. This sequence encodes CASSLVLAVSYNEQFF.

A few counts support this clonotype. The V and J genes are TRBV9 and TRBJ2-1; unclear D gene. The CDR3 length is 15 residues. The germline V and J ends were trimmed by 4 bases and 1 base, with 12 bases remaining between them. CDR1 SGDLS and CDR2 YYNGEE come from the germline V gene. CDR3 loop: CASSLQLQSYNEQFF. The CDR3 DNA is TGTGCCAGCAGCTTACAGTTACAGTCCTACAATGAGCAGTTCTTC. Combining the CDR3 with reference TRBV9 and TRBJ2-1 gives the whole variable domain DSGVTQTPKHLITATGQRVTLRCSPRSGDLSVYWYQQSLDQGLQFLIQYYNGEERAKGNILERFSAQQFPDLHSELNLSSLELGDSALYFCASSLQLQSYNEQFFGPGTRLTVL.

This clonotype was seen a handful of times. V is TRBV12-3 or TRBV12-4 and J is TRBJ2-5; D is perhaps TRBD2 (5 bases). V lost 5 bases and J lost 2, with 15 bases in between. The CDR3 extends over 15 amino acids. The CDR3 bases are TGTGCCAGCAGTGTCCTGGGTGGCGGGCAAGAGACCCAGTACTTC. Its protein product is CASSVLGGGQETQYF.

This clonotype has at least ten counts. This chain uses TRBV7-2 with TRBJ1-2; D possibly corresponds to TRBD1 (5 bases). V lost 4 bases and J 2 bases, leaving 14 bases between the germline ends. CDR3 length: 15 residues. CDR1 is SGHTA and CDR2 is FQGNSA in the germline V gene. This CDR3 is CASSSAASGNYGYTF. For the CDR3, the DNA is TGTGCCAGCAGCTCAGCCGCTTCAGGGAACTATGGCTACACCTTC.

Here the CDR3 DNA reads TGTGCCAGCAGCCCCCGCGGGGCCTCGAACACCGGGGAGCTGTTTTTT. The encoded protein is CASSPRGASNTGELFF. The chain is built from TRBV7-2 and TRBJ2-2; possibly TRBD2 for D (6 bases). The CDR3 consists of 16 residues. The germline gives CDR1 SGHTA, CDR2 FQGNSA. Trimming took 5 bases from V and 0 from J, leaving 13 bases between them.

This clonotype was picked up many times. This chain uses TRBV19 with TRBJ2-6; the D is unclear. With 7 bases removed from V and 9 bases from J, the gap between germline ends came to 13 bases. CDR1 and CDR2 (germline): LNHDA, SQIVND (reference sequence). The CDR3 loop spans 13 amino acids. CDR3 region: CASNPRDNNVLTF. CDR3 sequence (DNA): TGTGCCAGTAATCCCCGTGACAACAACGTCCTGACTTTC. Combining the CDR3 with reference TRBV19 and TRBJ2-6 gives the whole variable domain DGGITQSPKYLFRKEGQNVTLSCEQNLNHDAMYWYRQDPGQGLRLIYYSQIVNDFQKGDIAEGYSVSREKKESFPLTVTSAQKNPTAFYLCASNPRDNNVLTFGAGSRLTVL.

This clonotype was found a few times. CDR3 region: CASSMGPGSEKLFF. The CDR3 DNA is TGTGCCAGTAGTATGGGGCCAGGGAGTGAAAAACTGTTTTTT. This chain joins TRBV19 and TRBJ1-4, with D possibly matching TRBD1 (5 bases). The CDR3 extends over 14 amino acids. Germline CDR1 LNHDA, CDR2 SQIVND (reference sequence). V lost 3 bases, J lost 7 bases, and 12 bases lay in between.

This clonotype was recorded a few times. The chain carries TRBV5-1 and TRBJ2-1; D may match TRBD1 or TRBD2 (6 bases each). The CDR3 is 14 amino acids. Germline loops: CDR1 SGHRS, CDR2 YFSETQ. Trimming took 9 bases from V and 4 from J, leaving 17 bases between them. The CDR3 nucleotides read TGCGCCACCGGAGAGGGGGGAACTTACAATGAGCAGTTCTTC. Translated: CATGEGGTYNEQFF.